A single sample is the source of the 21 T cell receptor beta chains below, sequenced in a study of cytomegalovirus exposure and HLA in healthy donors. Vbeta (60) and Jbeta (13) primers were used in the PCR. The repertoire was sequenced with immunoSEQ multiplex PCR; TCRdb's copy has only in-frame clones and lacks some. This table lists more than 85,000 clones. Material for sequencing was PBMCs. The receptors come from a girl under 18 in good health and CMV-seropositive.

The rearrangement joins TRBV10-3 to TRBJ2-3; 8 bases match TRBD2. The CDR3 length is 14 residues. In germline, CDR1 is ENHRY, CDR2 SYGVKD. The V and J ends lost 6 bases and 4 bases, in that order; junction bases with no gene match: 6. The CDR3 protein is CAISPQAGADTQYF. CDR3 sequence (DNA): TGTGCCATCAGCCCTCAAGCGGGGGCAGATACGCAGTATTTT.

This sequence joins TRBV5-5 and TRBJ1-4; D is possibly TRBD1 (5 bases). This CDR3 comprises 15 residues. Per the germline V gene, CDR1 is SGHKS and CDR2 is YYEKEE (reference sequence). V shed 2 bases and J shed 8 bases, with 16 bases lying between them. The CDR3 sequence is CASSFGDSTPEKLFF. The DNA for the CDR3 is TGTGCCAGCAGCTTCGGGGACTCCACTCCGGAAAAACTGTTTTTT. The full variable domain, in which reference TRBV5-5 and TRBJ1-4 provide the parts outside the CDR3, is DAGVTQSPTHLIKTRGQQVTLRCSPISGHKSVSWYQQVLGQGPQFIFQYYEKEERGRGNFPDRFSARQFPNYSSELNVNALLLGDSALYLCASSFGDSTPEKLFFGSGTQLSVL.

The J gene is TRBJ1-2, the V gene TRBV5-6; D not certain. CDR3 length: 12 amino acids. V was shortened by 5 bases and J by 10 bases, with 15 bases between the two germline ends. Germline V lookup: CDR1 SGHDT, CDR2 YYEEEE. The DNA for the CDR3 is TGTGCCAGCAGTTATCTCGAAGGAGACTACACCTTC. Amino acids: CASSYLEGDYTF.

The gene calls are TRBV4-3 and TRBJ1-2; 7 nucleotides line up with TRBD1. V shed 3 bases and J 7 bases; nucleotides not matched to a gene: 14. The V gene's germline CDR1 is LGHNA and CDR2 YSLEER. This CDR3 region has 16 residues. The CDR3 DNA reads as TGCGCCAGCAGCCAGGAAGGGACAGCCCTTCTGGGTGGCTACACCTTC. Protein: CASSQEGTALLGGYTF.

The chain's CDR3 is CSVKAGEGSTEAFF. The DNA of the CDR3 is TGCAGCGTAAAAGCGGGGGAAGGGAGCACTGAAGCTTTCTTT. This sequence joins TRBV29-1 and TRBJ1-1; D is possibly TRBD1 (5 bases). Germline V gives CDR1 SQVTM, CDR2 ANQGSEA. This CDR3 contains 14 residues. V lost 6 bases and J lost 4, with 18 bases in between.

The chain joins TRBV7-6 to TRBJ2-3; 9 bases are a match to TRBD1. The CDR3 consists of 15 residues. J was trimmed by 4 bases and V by 0 bases; bases with no gene match: 2. Germline V gene lookup returns CDR1 SGHVS and CDR2 FNYEAQ. The chain's CDR3 is CASSLAGTGSDTQYF. The CDR3 region has the DNA TGTGCCAGCAGCTTAGCCGGGACAGGGTCAGATACGCAGTATTTT.

The chain carries TRBV5-6 and TRBJ1-2; possibly TRBD1 for D (5 bases). V lost 1 base and J 5 bases, leaving 15 bases between the germline ends. CDR3 length equals 15 residues. The germline V gene has CDR1 SGHDT and CDR2 YYEEEE. In nucleotides, the CDR3 is TGTGCCAGCAGCTTGCGTCAGGGAGGAATTTATGGCTACACCTTC. This encodes CASSLRQGGIYGYTF.

The CDR3 region is CASSGRLAESTDTQYF. Here the CDR3 DNA reads TGTGCCAGCAGCGGTAGACTAGCTGAGAGCACAGATACGCAGTATTTT. This rearrangement joins TRBV9 to TRBJ2-3; 7 bases are a match to TRBD2. Trimming removed 3 bases from V and 0 bases from J; junction bases left unmatched: 7. CDR3 length: 16 amino acids. Germline values: CDR1 SGDLS, CDR2 YYNGEE.

V gene TRBV18 combines with J gene TRBJ2-1, with D perhaps matching TRBD1 (5 bases). Germline CDR1 reads KGHSH; CDR2 reads LQKENI. V gave up 2 bases and J gave up 7 bases, with 9 bases separating them. This CDR3 is 13 amino acids long. The CDR3 is CASSPFSGNEQFF. In nucleotides, the CDR3 is TGTGCCAGCTCACCATTCTCAGGGAATGAGCAGTTCTTC.

The chain couples TRBV14 to TRBJ2-5, with 7 bases matching TRBD2. The germline V gene encodes CDR1 SGHDN and CDR2 FVKESK. The CDR3 loop spans 15 amino acids. Trimming took 2 bases from V and 0 from J; bases not matched to a gene: 3. In DNA, the CDR3 is TGTGCCAGCAGCCAACTAGCGGTGTACCAAGAGACCCAGTACTTC. It codes for CASSQLAVYQETQYF.

The genes are TRBV29-1 and TRBJ1-1; D call uncertain. V shed 3 bases and J shed 4 bases, with 9 bases lying between them. In germline, CDR1 is SQVTM, CDR2 ANQGSEA. The length of the CDR3 is 12 residues. CDR3 in amino acids: CSVDAAFTEAFF. Here the CDR3 DNA reads TGCAGCGTTGACGCGGCTTTCACTGAAGCTTTCTTT.

The chain links TRBV11-3 to TRBJ2-7; 9 nucleotides line up with TRBD2. CDR1 SGHNT and CDR2 YENEEA come from the germline V gene. The CDR3 is made up of 15 amino acids. J was trimmed by 0 bases and V by 1 base; bases with no gene match: 1. CDR3 amino acids: CASSLGSGSSYEQYF. For the CDR3, the DNA is TGTGCCAGCAGCTTAGGTAGCGGGAGCTCCTACGAGCAGTACTTC. Filled out from reference TRBV11-3 and TRBJ2-7, the complete variable domain reads EAGVVQSPRYKIIEKKQPVAFWCNPISGHNTLYWYLQNLGQGPELLIRYENEEAVDDSQLPKDRFSAERLKGVDSTLKIQPAELGDSAVYLCASSLGSGSSYEQYFGPGTRLTVT.

The chain couples TRBV7-9 to TRBJ2-7, with D possibly matching TRBD1 (6 bases). Trimming removed 5 bases at V and 7 bases at J, with 12 bases between. Germline V gene data show CDR1 as SEHNR and CDR2 as FQNEAQ (reference sequence). The length of the CDR3 is 12 residues. CDR3 DNA sequence: TGTGCCAGCAGCCAGGGGAGTTGGGAGCAGTACGTC. Protein: CASSQGSWEQYV.

The CDR3 DNA sequence: TGCGCCAGCAGCCAAACTAGCGGAGGCTCCTACGAGCAGTACTTC. Translated, it gives CASSQTSGGSYEQYF. The V gene is TRBV4-3, the J gene TRBJ2-7; the match to TRBD2 covers 8 bases. CDR1 and CDR2 (germline): LGHNA, YSLEER. There are 15 residues in the CDR3. J lost 0 bases, V lost 2 bases, and 3 bases had no gene match.

This sequence joins TRBV29-1 and TRBJ1-2; a possible D gene is TRBD1 (6 bases). This CDR3 is 13 amino acids long. The V end lost 5 bases, the J end lost 5 bases, and 15 bases lay between the germline ends. From germline, CDR1 is SQVTM and CDR2 ANQGSEA. The CDR3 sequence: CSVRVAGEYGYTF. DNA for the CDR3: TGCAGCGTTCGGGTGGCAGGGGAGTATGGCTACACCTTC.

This chain links TRBV7-9 with TRBJ2-7; the D gene is possibly TRBD2 (5 bases). Trimming removed 2 bases at V and 2 bases at J, with 13 bases between. CDR1 and CDR2 from the germline V gene are SEHNR and FQNEAQ (reference sequence). This CDR3 is built from 15 residues. DNA for the CDR3: TGTGCCAGCAGCTTATGCCAGCGGCCCGCCTACGAGCAGTACGTC. Its translation: CASSLCQRPAYEQYV.

V usage is TRBV5-1 and J usage is TRBJ1-2; D might be TRBD1 (6 bases). Germline V lookup: CDR1 SGHRS, CDR2 YFSETQ. V shed 4 bases and J shed 7 bases, with 26 bases lying between them. This CDR3 contains 17 residues. CDR3 sequence: CASSPSTGSPLSGGYTF. CDR3 DNA: TGCGCCAGCAGCCCATCCACAGGGTCCCCCCTCTCGGGTGGCTACACCTTC.

CDR3 sequence: CASSYSTTGVGGYTF. The CDR3 DNA reads as TGTGCCAGCAGTTACTCGACGACAGGTGTTGGTGGCTACACCTTC. The chain recombines TRBV6-5 with TRBJ1-2; weak D call: TRBD1 (6 bases). Trimming removed 0 bases from V and 7 bases from J, with 15 bases in between. Germline lookup yields CDR1 MNHEY and CDR2 SVGAGI. This CDR3 comprises 15 residues.

The chain links TRBV6-7 to TRBJ2-3, with a possible D match to TRBD2 (5 bases). TRBV6-7 is identified as an open reading frame with a role that is uncertain. The germline V and J ends were trimmed by 3 bases and 9 bases, with 16 bases remaining between them. The CDR3 runs 14 residues. CDR3 amino acids: CASSYIGLQATQYF. CDR3 bases: TGTGCCAGCAGTTATATCGGACTGCAGGCGACGCAGTATTTT.

The J gene is TRBJ2-3, the V gene TRBV7-3; D might be TRBD2 (6 bases). CDR1 is SGHTA, CDR2 FQGTGA, per germline. The V and J ends lost 3 bases and 3 bases respectively, with 7 bases between them. The CDR3 is 13 residues long. The CDR3 is CASSFGGTDTQYF. In nucleotides, the CDR3 is TGTGCCAGCAGCTTCGGGGGAACAGATACGCAGTATTTT.

The J gene is TRBJ2-2, the V gene TRBV4-3, with D possibly being TRBD2 (6 bases). This CDR3 is 16 amino acids long. CDR1 LGHNA and CDR2 YSLEER come from the germline V gene. V was clipped by 1 base and J by 9 bases, with 18 bases between them. The CDR3 DNA reads TGCGCCAGCAGCCAAGGGAACGGGGGAACCCGGAGGGAGCTGTTTTTT. Its translation: CASSQGNGGTRRELFF.